One and the same sample provided the 22 T cell receptor beta chains below, sequenced in a study of blood T cell repertoires in COVID-19. TCRdb's copy holds only in-frame clones and misses some; the assay was immunoSEQ multiplex PCR. This sample carries roughly 250,000 clones, more than 80% of them seen once, and the ten largest clones take 5.5%. Sequencing input: peripheral blood. The receptors were sampled from a human donor in a cohort sampled during active COVID-19.

The V gene is TRBV5-4, the J gene TRBJ2-2; 9 nucleotides agree with TRBD2. Losses at the gene ends were 0 bases for V and 2 bases for J; bases not matched to a gene: 5. The CDR3 is made up of 17 amino acids. CDR1 SGHNT and CDR2 YYREEE come from the germline V gene (reference sequence). The DNA for the CDR3 is TGTGCCAGCAGCTTGGGGAGCGGGGGGCCCAACACCGGGGAGCTGTTTTTT. It translates to CASSLGSGGPNTGELFF.

The chain recombines TRBV5-5 with TRBJ2-7, with 11 nucleotides matching TRBD1. The CDR3 consists of 15 residues. CDR1 and CDR2 (germline): SGHKS, YYEKEE (reference sequence). Germline trimming cut 4 bases from V and 6 bases from J; bases unmatched to any gene: 9. CDR3 bases: TGTGCCAGCAGCCGAGGACAGGGGGCTTCGTCCGAGCAGTACTTC. This sequence encodes CASSRGQGASSEQYF.

The gene calls are TRBV6-5 and TRBJ1-1; 8 bases are shared with TRBD1. This CDR3 has 14 residues. From germline, CDR1 is MNHEY and CDR2 SVGAGI. The trim removed 5 bases at V and 5 bases at J, leaving 7 bases unmatched. CDR3 sequence reads: CASSNGQGRTEAFF. The CDR3 DNA follows: TGTGCCAGCAGTAATGGACAGGGAAGAACTGAAGCTTTCTTT.

CDR3 nucleotides: TGTGCCACCCGGAGCCCCAATTCACCCCTCCACTTT. Protein sequence: CATRSPNSPLHF. The chain joins TRBV28 to TRBJ1-6; no reliable D call. This CDR3 comprises 12 residues. Germline CDR1 and CDR2: MDHEN and SYDVKM. V lost 10 bases and J lost 7, with 11 bases in between.

The CDR3 region is CASSQDGGRGSFRELFF. Here the CDR3 DNA reads TGCGCCAGCAGCCAAGATGGTGGCAGGGGGTCCTTCCGGGAACTGTTTTTT. The rearrangement joins TRBV4-1 to TRBJ1-4, with TRBD1 matching 7 bases. Germline CDR1 and CDR2: MGHRA and YSYEKL. The junction had 16 bases not matched to a gene; V was cut back by 0 bases and J by 12 bases. The CDR3 covers 17 residues.

Worth noting for this clone: This same CDR3 is encoded by further DNA sequences in the sample. V gene TRBV24-1 combines with J gene TRBJ2-1; 8 bases align to TRBD2. J gave up 6 bases and V 0 bases, and 6 bases lay outside the gene matches. Germline values: CDR1 KGHDR, CDR2 SFDVKD. CDR3 length: 16 residues. The CDR3 DNA reads as TGTGCCACCAGTGATTTGGGAGCGGGAGTCGGCAATGAGCAGTTCTTC. It is translated as CATSDLGAGVGNEQFF.

The chain joins TRBV5-1 to TRBJ1-6; 7 nucleotides align to TRBD1. Germline V gene data show CDR1 as SGHRS and CDR2 as YFSETQ. This CDR3 has 15 residues. J was trimmed by 5 bases and V by 7 bases; bases with no gene match: 9. The CDR3 loop is CASSREGQDNSPLHF. The CDR3 DNA sequence: TGCGCCAGCTCCAGGGAAGGACAGGATAATTCACCCCTCCACTTT.

The chain links TRBV27 to TRBJ2-1; 15 bases align to TRBD2. V dropped 6 bases and J dropped 1; count of bases not matched to a gene: 4. This CDR3 is built from 17 residues. Germline V CDR1 and CDR2: MNHEY, SMNVEV (reference sequence). Written as DNA, the CDR3 is TGTGCCAGCAGCTCCGGGACTAGCGGGGGGTCCTACAATGAGCAGTTCTTC. Encoded protein: CASSSGTSGGSYNEQFF.

V gene TRBV27 combines with J gene TRBJ1-6; 9 nucleotides line up with TRBD1. CDR3 length: 17 residues. Germline V gives CDR1 MNHEY, CDR2 SMNVEV (reference sequence). Germline trimming cut 5 bases from V and 9 bases from J; bases unmatched to any gene: 14. The DNA for the CDR3 is TGTGCCAGCAGTAGATCACCGGGACAGGGATTCGCTTCACCCCTCCACTTT. This codes for CASSRSPGQGFASPLHF.

V and J are TRBV2 and TRBJ2-1, with TRBD1 matching over 8 bases. The CDR3 is made up of 15 amino acids. CDR1 is SNHLY and CDR2 is FYNNEI in the germline V gene. V dropped 5 bases and J dropped 1; count of bases not matched to a gene: 4. Written as DNA, the CDR3 is TGTGCCAGCAGTTCGACAGGGGCGTCCTACAATGAGCAGTTCTTC. Translating it yields CASSSTGASYNEQFF.

The genes are TRBV5-5 and TRBJ2-7; 12 bases line up with TRBD1. This CDR3 spans 16 amino acids. With V trimmed by 0 bases and J by 6 bases, 7 bases remained unmatched. Germline CDR1 and CDR2: SGHKS and YYEKEE (reference sequence). CDR3 nucleotides: TGTGCCAGCAGCTTGGATCCGGGACAGGGGGCGTCCGAGCAGTACTTC. This sequence encodes CASSLDPGQGASEQYF.

This chain uses TRBV6-5 with TRBJ1-5; D is perhaps TRBD1 (5 bases). The CDR3 runs 15 residues. Per the germline V gene, CDR1 is MNHEY and CDR2 is SVGAGI. V lost 2 bases and J lost 6, with 14 bases in between. CDR3 nucleotide sequence: TGTGCCAGCAGTTACCTAGGACAAGCCGGTCAGCCCCAGCATTTT. Encoded protein: CASSYLGQAGQPQHF.

The chain joins TRBV5-4 to TRBJ2-3; D gene ambiguous. V lost 4 bases, J lost 0 bases, and 12 bases lay in between. The CDR3 is 15 amino acids. Germline V gene lookup returns CDR1 SGHNT and CDR2 YYREEE (reference sequence). The CDR3 DNA follows: TGTGCCAGCAGCAACCCCTTACGGAGCACAGATACGCAGTATTTT. Protein product: CASSNPLRSTDTQYF.

The chain links TRBV7-9 to TRBJ2-2, with 9 bases that match TRBD1. V lost 5 bases to trimming and J lost 5 bases; unmatched junction nucleotides: 6. The length of the CDR3 is 15 residues. CDR1 and CDR2 from the germline V gene are SEHNR and FQNEAQ (reference sequence). DNA for the CDR3: TGTGCCAGCAGCCCAAGGGACAGGGTGACCGGGGAGCTGTTTTTT. It codes for CASSPRDRVTGELFF. The complete variable domain, with remaining parts taken from reference TRBV7-9 and TRBJ2-2, reads DTGVSQNPRHKITKRGQNVTFRCDPISEHNRLYWYRQTLGQGPEFLTYFQNEAQLEKSRLLSDRFSAERPKGSFSTLEIQRTEQGDSAMYLCASSPRDRVTGELFFGEGSRLTVL.

V usage is TRBV28 and J usage is TRBJ1-5, with D unresolved. The germline V gene has CDR1 MDHEN and CDR2 SYDVKM. Trimming shortened V by 5 bases and J by 5 bases, and 10 bases separated the two germline ends. The CDR3 has 13 residues. The CDR3 spells CASSVDIYQPQHF. DNA for the CDR3: TGTGCCAGCAGTGTTGACATCTATCAGCCCCAGCATTTT.

This chain links TRBV4-1 with TRBJ1-3; weak D call: TRBD1 (5 bases). Germline CDR1 is MGHRA and CDR2 is YSYEKL. The CDR3 is 17 residues long. Trimming removed 0 bases from V and 3 bases from J, with 15 bases in between. CDR3 protein: CASSQEGAGPSGNTIYF. The CDR3, as DNA: TGCGCCAGCAGCCAAGAAGGTGCAGGGCCCAGTGGAAACACCATATATTTT.

This chain joins TRBV3-1 (or the pseudogene TRBV3-2) and TRBJ2-5; TRBD2 agrees at 11 bases. The CDR3 runs to 14 residues. V shed 3 bases and J 5 bases; nucleotides not matched to a gene: 2. In germline, CDR1 is LGHDT, CDR2 YNNKEL (reference sequence). The CDR3 nucleotides read TGTGCCAGCAGCCATGTAGCGGGGGGGGAGACCCAGTACTTC. This encodes CASSHVAGGETQYF.

J is TRBJ2-7 and V is TRBV19, with a weak D call TRBD2 (6 bases). V lost 1 base and J 2 bases, leaving 12 bases between the germline ends. The CDR3 sequence is 15 residues long. Germline V gene lookup returns CDR1 LNHDA and CDR2 SQIVND (reference sequence). The CDR3 nucleotides are TGTGCCAGTAGTATAGGCGGAGGGATCCCCTACGAGCAGTACTTC. Protein: CASSIGGGIPYEQYF.

This chain links TRBV5-1 with TRBJ1-4; D call uncertain. Per germline, CDR1 SGHRS and CDR2 YFSETQ. The V end lost 2 bases, the J end lost 0 bases, and 2 bases lay between the germline ends. The CDR3 is 13 amino acids. DNA of the CDR3: TGCGCCAGCAGCTTCTCAACTAATGAAAAACTGTTTTTT. This sequence encodes CASSFSTNEKLFF.

This clone was seen just once. The chain joins TRBV10-1 to TRBJ2-7; D perhaps matches TRBD1 (6 bases). Germline V gene sequence: CDR1 WNHNN, CDR2 SYGVQD (reference sequence). V lost 5 bases, J lost 4 bases, and 12 bases lay in between. This CDR3 has 13 amino acids. The CDR3 reads CASSSGHQYEQYF. CDR3 DNA sequence: TGCGCCAGCAGTTCGGGACACCAGTACGAGCAGTACTTC.

This chain uses TRBV6-5 with TRBJ1-1, with a tentative D call TRBD1 (6 bases). This CDR3 contains 14 residues. CDR1 and CDR2 (germline): MNHEY, SVGAGI. V lost 4 bases, J lost 1 base, and 10 bases lay in between. This CDR3 reads CASSSNRENTEAFF. In nucleotides, the CDR3 is TGTGCCAGCAGTTCCAACAGGGAGAACACTGAAGCTTTCTTT.

This clone was seen at least ten times. The V gene is TRBV15, the J gene TRBJ1-6, with D possibly matching TRBD1 (6 bases). Germline values: CDR1 LNHNV, CDR2 YYDKDF (reference sequence). The V and J ends lost 5 bases and 7 bases respectively, with 15 bases between them. The CDR3 totals 15 residues. Here the CDR3 DNA reads TGTGCCACCAGCGGCCGGGACATTAAGAATTCACCCCTCCACTTT. Protein sequence: CATSGRDIKNSPLHF.